This T cell receptor (beta chain) stems from a study of OX40 agonist ivuxolimab in advanced cancers. Looking at the study overall: The eligibility criteria allowed prior anti-PD-1, anti-PD-L1 or anti-CTLA-4 therapy, and 40% had some.

Comment on this clone: As yet, its antigen is unknown.

The data were produced by immunoSEQ multiplex PCR, yet TCRdb's version contains in-frame clones alone and is incomplete. The sample holds about 98,000 clones, approximately 90% seen once. Systemic immunosuppression or a history of autoimmune disease excluded patients. Findings and caveats of the study: Among the lowest peripheral clonal expansion occurred in 0.1-3.0 mg/kg partial responders. Researchers report that CD8+ T cells had, on average, more expanded clones than CD4+.

This specimen was CD4+ or CD8+ T cells sorted from blood, taken in a trial of the OX40 agonist ivuxolimab. The TCR comes from an adult with an advanced solid tumor such as melanoma, head and neck, liver or kidney cancer.

The CDR3 nucleotides are TGTGCCATCAGTGAGTCGGCTACACCGGAGACCCAGTACTTC. It yields the protein CAISESATPETQYF. The gene calls are TRBV10-3 and TRBJ2-5; D is undetermined. CDR1 is ENHRY, CDR2 SYGVKD, per germline. The length of the CDR3 is 14 residues. V lost 0 bases, J lost 5 bases, and 10 bases lay in between.